The 4 T cell receptor beta chains below were found in one sample sequenced in a study of cytomegalovirus exposure and HLA in healthy donors (dated by TCRdb to the late 2010s). The method behind the library was the immunoSEQ multiplex PCR assay. The multiplex PCR relied on a mix of 60 forward primers for TCR Vbeta segments and 13 reverse primers for TCR Jbeta segments. Not all clones reach the TCRdb copy of this immuneACCESS table, which keeps in-frame sequences only. Checked studies attribute under half of the gap to unresolved V genes and leave the rest unexplained. This sample is represented by fewer than 250,000 clones; approximately 82% of them were singletons. 0.6% to 0.7% of the sample lies in the top ten. What was sequenced was PBMCs. Receptors were obtained from a man between 18 and 29 years old in good health and CMV-seronegative.

This chain connects TRBV4-1 to TRBJ1-1; TRBD1 aligns across 8 bases. Trimming took 3 bases from V and 0 from J; bases not matched to a gene: 3. CDR1 MGHRA and CDR2 YSYEKL come from the germline V gene. The CDR3 is made up of 15 amino acids. CDR3 bases: TGCGCCAGCAGCCATCGGGACAGGATGAACACTGAAGCTTTCTTT. This encodes CASSHRDRMNTEAFF.

V is TRBV19 and J is TRBJ2-3, with TRBD2 matching over 8 bases. This CDR3 is built from 14 residues. The germline V gene encodes CDR1 LNHDA and CDR2 SQIVND (reference sequence). With 7 bases clipped from V and 5 bases from J, the junction kept 8 bases outside the gene matches. The DNA for the CDR3 is TGTGCCAGTACCGAGGGGCGGGAGGTAGATACGCAGTATTTT. This gives the protein CASTEGREVDTQYF.

In its sample, this clone was seen a few times. The chain joins TRBV7-9 to TRBJ2-7; 12 bases map to TRBD2. This CDR3 comprises 14 residues. Trimming at V came to 7 bases and at J to 2 bases, leaving 3 bases not matched to a gene. Germline loops: CDR1 SEHNR, CDR2 FQNEAQ (reference sequence). CDR3 sequence (DNA): TGTGCCAGCATGCTAGCGGGAGGGCCCTACGAGCAGTACTTC. This gives the protein CASMLAGGPYEQYF.

As DNA, the CDR3 is TGTGTTGCGGACAGCACTGAGATTAACTATGGCTACACCTTC. This encodes CVADSTEINYGYTF. This chain uses TRBV6-6 with TRBJ1-2; perhaps TRBD1 as D (6 bases). In germline, CDR1 is MNHNY, CDR2 SVGAGI (reference sequence). There are 14 residues in the CDR3.